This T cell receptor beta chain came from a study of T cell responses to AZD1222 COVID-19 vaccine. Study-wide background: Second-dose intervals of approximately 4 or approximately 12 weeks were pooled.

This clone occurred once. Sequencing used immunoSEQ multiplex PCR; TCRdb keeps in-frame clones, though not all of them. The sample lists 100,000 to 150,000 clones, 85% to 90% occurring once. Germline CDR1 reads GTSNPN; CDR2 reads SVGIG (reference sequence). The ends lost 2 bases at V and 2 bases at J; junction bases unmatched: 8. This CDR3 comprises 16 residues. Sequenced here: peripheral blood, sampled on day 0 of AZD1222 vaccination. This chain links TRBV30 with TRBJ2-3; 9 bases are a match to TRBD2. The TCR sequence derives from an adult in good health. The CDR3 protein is CAWSQRLAGSTDTQYF. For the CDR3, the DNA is TGTGCCTGGAGTCAACGGCTAGCGGGATCCACAGATACGCAGTATTTT.